This TCR beta chain was sequenced for a study of blood T cell repertoires in COVID-19. Overall study context: Samples came from the United States, Italy and Spain, spanning acute and convalescent COVID-19. PBMCs, B-cell-depleted T cells, or T cells were the source of the cDNA or gDNA that made up the material.

Per the original data handling: Quantification of nucleated cells was approximated via reference gene primer amplification. The table came from immunoSEQ multiplex PCR; TCRdb's copy has only in-frame clones and leaves some out. V and J calls and clone size follow that table, whereas D and trimming were derived from the DNA. Among roughly 340,000 clones, around nine tenths were seen once, and the ten largest hold roughly 3.5%. The CDR3 spans 15 residues. Trimming left V 5 bases short and J 4 bases short, with 12 bases between. Germline V gene lookup returns CDR1 LNHDA and CDR2 SQIVND (reference sequence).

This TCR was sampled from a woman aged 18-30 years who had recovered from COVID-19. This chain uses TRBV19 with TRBJ2-6; the D is unclear. The sample taken for sequencing was peripheral blood. CDR3 DNA: TGTGCCAGTAGTGCCCAATCTACGGGGGCCAACGTCCTGACTTTC. Its translation: CASSAQSTGANVLTF.